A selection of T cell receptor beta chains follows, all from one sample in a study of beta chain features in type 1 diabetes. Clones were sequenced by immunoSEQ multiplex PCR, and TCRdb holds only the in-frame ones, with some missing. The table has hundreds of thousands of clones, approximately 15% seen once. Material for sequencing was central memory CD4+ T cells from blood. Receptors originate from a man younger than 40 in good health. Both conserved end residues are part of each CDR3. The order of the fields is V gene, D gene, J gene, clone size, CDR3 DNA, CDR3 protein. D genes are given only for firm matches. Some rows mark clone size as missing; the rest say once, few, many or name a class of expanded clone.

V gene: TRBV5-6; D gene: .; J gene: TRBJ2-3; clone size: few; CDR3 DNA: TGTGCCAGCAGCTTGTTCACAGATACGCAGTATTTT; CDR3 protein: CASSLFTDTQYF
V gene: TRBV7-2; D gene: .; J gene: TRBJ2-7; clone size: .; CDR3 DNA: TGTGCCAGCAGCTTAGAGCGGACAGACTACGAGCAGTACTTC; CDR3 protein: CASSLERTDYEQYF
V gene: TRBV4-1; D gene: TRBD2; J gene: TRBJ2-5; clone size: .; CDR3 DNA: TGCGCCAGCAGCCAAGATGAGGCAGGGGATGTTAGCGGGGGGGGATCTCAAGAGACCCAGTACTTC; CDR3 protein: CASSQDEAGDVSGGGSQETQYF
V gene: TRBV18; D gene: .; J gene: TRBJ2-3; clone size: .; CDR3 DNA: TGTGCCAGCTCACCACCGGGGAGAGATACGCAGTATTTT; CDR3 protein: CASSPPGRDTQYF
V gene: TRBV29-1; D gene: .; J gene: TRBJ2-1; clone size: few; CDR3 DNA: TGCAGCGTTCGGGGGGCGGGTGAGCAGTTCTTC; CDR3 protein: CSVRGAGEQFF
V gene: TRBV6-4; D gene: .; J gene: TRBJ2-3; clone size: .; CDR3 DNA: TGTGCCAGCTCAAGGGACACCCTCACAGATACGCAGTATTTT; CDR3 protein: CASSRDTLTDTQYF
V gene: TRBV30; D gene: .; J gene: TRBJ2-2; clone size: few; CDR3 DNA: TGTGCCTGGAGTGTACTTGCGGGTCGCACCGGGGAGCTGTTTTTT; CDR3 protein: CAWSVLAGRTGELFF
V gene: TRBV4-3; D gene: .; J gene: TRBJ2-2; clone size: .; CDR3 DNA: TGCGCCAGCAGCCAAGACTTGGACGGAGCCCGGGAGCTGTTTTTT; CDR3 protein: CASSQDLDGARELFF
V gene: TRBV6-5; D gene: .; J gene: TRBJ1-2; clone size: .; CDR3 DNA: TGTGCCAGCAGTTACGTCCATACGGGAGCCTATGGCTACACCTTC; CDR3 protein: CASSYVHTGAYGYTF
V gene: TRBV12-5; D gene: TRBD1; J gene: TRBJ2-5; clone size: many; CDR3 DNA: TGTGCTAGTGGCCCGGGACAGGGGTACCAAGAGACCCAGTACTTC; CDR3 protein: CASGPGQGYQETQYF
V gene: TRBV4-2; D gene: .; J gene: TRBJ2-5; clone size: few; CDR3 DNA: TGTGCCAGCAGCCCGCGGCCGGGAGCGGGAGAGACCCAGTACTTC; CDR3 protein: CASSPRPGAGETQYF